This entry is about one T cell receptor beta chain. Its specificity is unknown. The record originates from a study of cytomegalovirus exposure and HLA in healthy donors. Findings and caveats of the study: Information on immune exposure was restricted to one variable (CMV serostatus). It is likely that the observed cluster of highly shared sequence variants was a sequencing artifact. A later analysis reportedly found fewer N-insertions in an Asian-associated ancestry cluster than the roughly 670-donor mean. Accurate predictions that matched the HLA-A and HLA-B alleles of most subjects were reportedly made from TCR beta sequences.

The PCR ran on 60 Vbeta and 13 Jbeta primers. TCRdb's table, derived via immunoSEQ multiplex PCR, lists solely in-frame clones and lacks some. The sample lists some 210,000 clones; over 60% were seen once. Germline values: CDR1 SEHNR, CDR2 FQNEAQ (reference sequence). The length of the CDR3 is 15 residues. Deletions cut 7 bases from V and 1 base from J, with 15 bases between. Sequenced sample: PBMCs. The genes are TRBV7-9 and TRBJ2-3; D ambiguous. The sequence derives from a woman in her twenties or thirties in good health and CMV-seropositive. The CDR3 region has the DNA TGTGCCAGCACCCTCTGGGTTGCGGGCACAGATACGCAGTATTTT. This encodes CASTLWVAGTDTQYF.